This T cell receptor (beta chain) was found in a study of blood T cells in healthy people across ages. The CDR3 length is 15 residues. Germline CDR1 reads SGHRS; CDR2 reads YFSETQ. V gave up 0 bases and J gave up 11 bases, with 20 bases separating them. It was with a sample-barcoded 5' primer and a J-beta primer mix that a second PCR of roughly 6 to 12 cycles was run. TCRdb used MiXCR to reprocess the 5' RACE reads, holding one entry per CDR3 protein. Counted here are some 1.5 million distinct CDR3 sequences, roughly 43% occurring once; the ten biggest clones make up over 3.5%. Sequencing was done on a sample of blood. This receptor was taken from a woman younger than 35 in good health. The chain joins TRBV5-1 to TRBJ2-5, with D possibly called TRBD1 or TRBD2 (5 bases each). The CDR3 DNA sequence: TGCGCCAGCAGCTTGGGCTCGGGGCTGATGGGTGAGCAGTACTTC. Translated: CASSLGSGLMGEQYF. The whole variable domain, remainder taken from reference TRBV5-1 and TRBJ2-5, is KAGVTQTPRYLIKTRGQQVTLSCSPISGHRSVSWYQQTPGQGLQFLFEYFSETQRNKGNFPGRFSGRQFSNSRSEMNVSTLELGDSALYLCASSLGSGLMGEQYFGPGTRLLVL.